This note documents a single TCR beta chain sequence. What it recognizes is unknown. The data derive from a study of quantifying T cell responses using KT2 cells. Looking at the study overall: TCR alpha and beta constant-region primers primed reverse transcription of RNA. Under optimum conditions, T4 ligation efficiency was estimated at more than 8.5%. The second PCR ran as a qPCR until a predetermined fluorescence threshold was reached.

An oligo carrying a UMI was ligated to the cDNA 3' end. First-round PCR used roughly 4 cycles and beta primers RC1.1 and RC1.2 covering TRBC1 and TRBC2. TCRdb re-analysed the UMI-ligation and nested PCR reads in MiXCR, keeping a single row per CDR3 protein. Counted here are about 30,000 distinct CDR3 sequences, 7.3% occurring once; the ten biggest clones make up roughly 14%. KT2 cells were mixed with fixed PBMC numbers at varying ratios. Overall study results and limits: Detection of KT2 sequences held at the lowest tested level, about one cell per 100,000 PBMC.

Germline V gives CDR1 SGHVS, CDR2 FQNEAQ. This CDR3 region has 14 residues. V lost 4 bases and J lost 6; bases outside the gene matches: 4. This receptor was obtained from a human donor. The sample taken for sequencing was PBMCs spiked with cells of the T cell clone KT2. The rearrangement uses TRBV7-8 and TRBJ2-3; 10 bases line up with TRBD1. CDR3 in DNA: TGTGCCAGCAGCTCGCGACAGGGGGCGGATACGCAGTATTTT. The encoded protein is CASSSRQGADTQYF.